The sequence of this T cell receptor beta chain was determined in a study of cytomegalovirus exposure and HLA in healthy donors. The donors were healthy bone marrow donors. The germline V and J ends were trimmed by 5 bases and 4 bases, with 12 bases remaining between them. Germline CDR1 is SGHTA and CDR2 is FQGTGA. The CDR3 length is 14 residues. Use of 60 Vbeta and 13 Jbeta primers characterized the PCR. Repertoires were generated with immunoSEQ multiplex PCR, while TCRdb's copy carries only in-frame clones and drops some. The sample has roughly 110,000 clones; approximately 80% are singletons. Sequencing used PBMCs. The sequence was obtained from a man aged 45-65 years in good health and CMV-seronegative. The V and J genes are TRBV7-3 and TRBJ2-1; tentatively, D is TRBD1 (5 bases). CDR3 region: CASSPSTAYNEQFF. The CDR3 bases are TGTGCCAGCAGCCCTTCGACAGCTTACAATGAGCAGTTCTTC.